Listed below are T cell receptor beta chains from one sample, sequenced in a study of T cell changes during pregnancy in multiple sclerosis. The method was immunoSEQ multiplex PCR; TCRdb's version includes in-frame clones alone and lacks a portion of them. The data show 60,000 to 75,000 clones, with roughly 92% seen just once and approximately 2% held by the top ten. The sample in question was peripheral blood, obtained in the second trimester of pregnancy. The receptors were gathered from a female donor with multiple sclerosis, enrolled in a pregnancy study. Each CDR3 is given with its conserved first and last residue. The D gene is left open where the match is weak. The size of a clone is reported for some rows only, either as once, few or many, or as a class for expanded clones.

d_gene	abundance	v_gene	j_gene	CDR3aa	CDR3nt
TRBD2	NA	TRBV6-5	TRBJ2-5	CASSYHSGRAGETQYF	TGTGCCAGCAGTTATCACAGCGGGAGGGCCGGGGAGACCCAGTACTTC
NA	NA	TRBV28	TRBJ1-1	CASSSTEAFF	TGTGCCAGCAGCAGCACTGAAGCTTTCTTT
NA	NA	TRBV18	TRBJ1-4	CASSPGPTNEKLFF	TGTGCCAGCTCACCGGGCCCAACTAATGAAAAACTGTTTTTT
NA	once	TRBV7-9	TRBJ2-7	CASSPTGSMYEQYF	TGTGCCAGCAGTCCTACAGGTTCCATGTACGAGCAGTACTTC
NA	NA	TRBV7-6	TRBJ2-2	CASSPKSGTGELFF	TGTGCCAGCAGCCCTAAGTCGGGGACCGGGGAGCTGTTTTTT
NA	NA	TRBV7-2	TRBJ1-3	CASSLEASGNTIYF	TGTGCCAGCAGCTTAGAAGCCTCTGGAAACACCATATATTTT
TRBD1	once	TRBV15	TRBJ2-1	CATSRDFRDSLPMEQFF	TGTGCCACCAGCAGAGATTTCCGGGACAGTCTCCCAATGGAGCAGTTCTTC
NA	NA	TRBV5-1	TRBJ2-5	CASSLEGYKTGETQYF	TGCGCCAGCAGCTTGGAAGGGTACAAGACGGGGGAGACCCAGTACTTC
TRBD1	NA	TRBV28	TRBJ2-5	CASSLIRTGGSETQYF	TGTGCCAGCAGTCTAATTCGGACAGGGGGCTCTGAGACCCAGTACTTC
NA	NA	TRBV7-8	TRBJ2-7	CASSFSSPYEQYF	TGTGCCAGCAGCTTCTCCTCTCCCTACGAGCAGTACTTC
TRBD1	NA	TRBV29-1	TRBJ2-2	CSVLIPGQMNTGELFF	TGCAGCGTCCTGATCCCGGGACAGATGAACACCGGGGAGCTGTTTTTT
TRBD2	once	TRBV12-5	TRBJ2-1	CASGLYGGEGFEQFF	TGTGCTAGTGGTTTGTATGGCGGGGAGGGGTTTGAGCAGTTCTTC
TRBD2	NA	TRBV6-1	TRBJ2-1	CASSEASSGRGAEQFF	TGTGCCAGCAGTGAAGCTTCTAGCGGGAGGGGTGCTGAGCAGTTCTTC
NA	NA	TRBV28	TRBJ1-2	CASRVTSGYTF	TGTGCCAGCAGAGTCACGAGCGGCTACACCTTC
NA	NA	TRBV2	TRBJ1-4	CASSDRGLPNEKLFF	TGTGCCAGCAGTGACAGGGGCCTACCTAATGAAAAACTGTTTTTT
TRBD1	few	TRBV5-6	TRBJ1-6	CASSYRDRRSPLHF	TGTGCCAGCAGCTACCGGGACAGGAGGTCACCCCTCCACTTT
TRBD1	NA	TRBV6-5	TRBJ1-1	CASTRQGNTEAFF	TGTGCCAGCACGCGACAGGGGAACACTGAAGCTTTCTTT
TRBD2	NA	TRBV9	TRBJ2-2	CASSVARLAANTGELFF	TGTGCCAGCAGCGTAGCACGACTAGCGGCGAACACCGGGGAGCTGTTTTTT
NA	NA	TRBV19	TRBJ2-7	CASSPQDRYEQYF	TGTGCCAGTAGTCCCCAAGACAGATACGAGCAGTACTTC
TRBD1	NA	TRBV2	TRBJ1-2	CASLKGTAYGYTF	TGTGCCAGCCTTAAGGGGACAGCCTATGGCTACACCTTC
TRBD2	NA	TRBV27	TRBJ2-7	CASSLSATGTSVAYEQYF	TGTGCCAGCAGTCTTTCCGCTACCGGGACTAGCGTGGCCTACGAGCAGTACTTC
TRBD1	NA	TRBV5-6	TRBJ1-5	CASSKTGGDNQPQHF	TGTGCCAGCAGCAAGACAGGGGGTGACAATCAGCCCCAGCATTTT
NA	NA	TRBV29-1	TRBJ2-7	CSVSPGREQYF	TGCAGCGTTTCTCCAGGGCGCGAGCAGTACTTC
NA	NA	TRBV2	TRBJ2-7	CASIGGTYEQYF	TGTGCCAGCATCGGCGGAACTTACGAGCAGTACTTC
NA	NA	TRBV2	TRBJ2-7	CASSASDTLSEEQYF	TGTGCCAGCAGTGCCTCCGACACGTTGAGTGAGGAGCAGTACTTC
NA	NA	TRBV6-4	TRBJ2-7	CASSLRGSEQYF	TGTGCCAGCAGTTTACGGGGTAGCGAGCAGTACTTC
NA	NA	TRBV27	TRBJ1-2	CASSFRGKLDYGYTF	TGTGCCAGCAGTTTCAGGGGTAAGCTCGACTATGGCTACACCTTC
TRBD2	NA	TRBV19	TRBJ2-4	CASSRTSGGIAKNIQYF	TGTGCCAGTAGCCGGACTAGCGGGGGGATAGCCAAAAACATTCAGTACTTC
NA	NA	TRBV7-3	TRBJ1-6	CASSSAGKSPLHF	TGTGCCAGCAGCTCTGCAGGGAAGTCACCCCTCCACTTT
NA	NA	TRBV19	TRBJ2-3	CASSIDGGWPGTDTQYF	TGTGCCAGTAGTATAGACGGCGGTTGGCCCGGCACAGATACGCAGTATTTT
NA	once	TRBV27	TRBJ2-1	CASSLTGAGNEQFF	TGTGCCAGCAGTTTAACGGGAGCGGGCAATGAGCAGTTCTTC
TRBD1	NA	TRBV7-9	TRBJ1-3	CASSPGPTQGAHTIYF	TGTGCCAGCAGCCCGGGGCCGACCCAGGGGGCCCACACCATATATTTT
NA	NA	TRBV18	TRBJ1-3	CASSPRQVGASGNTIYF	TGTGCCAGCTCACCACGACAGGTTGGGGCCTCTGGAAACACCATATATTTT
TRBD1	NA	TRBV5-4	TRBJ2-7	CASSLNRGDEQYF	TGTGCCAGCAGCTTGAACAGGGGGGACGAGCAGTACTTC
TRBD2	NA	TRBV28	TRBJ2-7	CASSLIAGGRERGEQYF	TGTGCCAGCAGTTTAATAGCGGGAGGGCGGGAAAGAGGCGAGCAGTACTTC
NA	NA	TRBV28	TRBJ1-2	CASTRWGGAEGYTF	TGTGCCAGCACTCGTTGGGGGGGCGCGGAAGGCTACACCTTC
NA	NA	TRBV2	TRBJ1-1	CASSEFVRQNTEAFF	TGTGCCAGCAGTGAATTTGTCAGGCAGAACACTGAAGCTTTCTTT
NA	NA	TRBV19	TRBJ1-4	CASISPRWVLFF	TGTGCCAGTATCTCACCCAGGTGGGTGCTGTTTTTT
NA	NA	TRBV2	TRBJ1-4	CASSGVDTPNEKLFF	TGTGCCAGCAGTGGGGTCGACACCCCTAATGAAAAACTGTTTTTT
NA	NA	TRBV28	TRBJ1-1	CATLRTAMNTEAFF	TGTGCCACCCTCCGGACAGCTATGAACACTGAAGCTTTCTTT
TRBD1	NA	TRBV27	TRBJ1-2	CASSYSPGQGIYGYTF	TGTGCCAGCAGTTATTCTCCGGGACAGGGGATATATGGCTACACCTTC
TRBD2	NA	TRBV7-9	TRBJ2-1	CASSLGSGRGYEQFF	TGTGCCAGCAGCTTAGGTAGCGGGAGGGGCTATGAGCAGTTCTTC
TRBD2	NA	TRBV5-4	TRBJ2-3	CASSPRTSSDTQYF	TGTGCCAGCAGCCCACGGACTAGCTCCGATACGCAGTATTTT
TRBD2	NA	TRBV13	TRBJ2-7	CASSLAAGGPWEQYF	TGTGCCAGCAGCTTAGCAGCGGGAGGGCCGTGGGAGCAGTACTTC
NA	NA	TRBV4-3	TRBJ1-2	CASSQDLSVGSQGYTF	TGCGCCAGCAGCCAAGATCTGAGTGTGGGCTCGCAGGGCTACACCTTC
TRBD2	NA	TRBV7-2	TRBJ2-5	CASSPAGGPWETQYF	TGTGCCAGCAGCCCAGCGGGGGGGCCGTGGGAGACCCAGTACTTC
TRBD1	once	TRBV27	TRBJ2-1	CASSLFSGGSYNEQFF	TGTGCCAGCAGTTTATTTTCAGGGGGCTCCTACAATGAGCAGTTCTTC
NA	NA	TRBV6-5	TRBJ2-1	CASSYSWSNNEQFF	TGTGCCAGCAGTTACTCGTGGAGTAACAATGAGCAGTTCTTC
TRBD2	NA	TRBV18	TRBJ2-2	CASSPLSGTSGRNTGELFF	TGTGCCAGCTCACCACTATCCGGGACTAGCGGGAGGAACACCGGGGAGCTGTTTTTT
NA	NA	TRBV29-1	TRBJ2-1	CSVAPLLSYNEQFF	TGCAGCGTAGCCCCTCTCCTCTCCTACAATGAGCAGTTCTTC